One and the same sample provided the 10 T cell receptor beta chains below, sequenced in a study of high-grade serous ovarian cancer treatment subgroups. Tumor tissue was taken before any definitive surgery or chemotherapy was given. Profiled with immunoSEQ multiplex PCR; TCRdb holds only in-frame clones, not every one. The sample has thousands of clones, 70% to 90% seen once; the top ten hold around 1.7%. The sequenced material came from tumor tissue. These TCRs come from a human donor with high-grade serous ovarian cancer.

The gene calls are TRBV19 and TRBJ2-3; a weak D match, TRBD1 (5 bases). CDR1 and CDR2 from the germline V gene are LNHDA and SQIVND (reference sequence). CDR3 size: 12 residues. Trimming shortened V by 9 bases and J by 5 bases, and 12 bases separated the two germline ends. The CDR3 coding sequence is TGTGCCAGCCAAGGGGATCAAGATACGCAGTATTTT. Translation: CASQGDQDTQYF.

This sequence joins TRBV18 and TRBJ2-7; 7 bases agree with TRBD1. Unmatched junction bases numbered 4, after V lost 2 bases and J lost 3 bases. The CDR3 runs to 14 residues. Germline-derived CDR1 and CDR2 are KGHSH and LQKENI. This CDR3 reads CASSPSGQIYEQYF. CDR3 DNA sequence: TGTGCCAGCTCACCATCGGGACAGATCTACGAGCAGTACTTC.

CDR3 sequence: CASSLALAGGTDTQYF. CDR3 nucleotide sequence: TGTGCCAGCAGCTTAGCACTAGCGGGGGGCACAGATACGCAGTATTTT. The V call is TRBV7-8, the J call TRBJ2-3; 11 nucleotides align to TRBD2. Germline lookup yields CDR1 SGHVS and CDR2 FQNEAQ. This CDR3 is built from 16 residues. Trimming removed 0 bases from V and 1 base from J; junction bases left unmatched: 0. The entire variable domain, with the rest obtained from reference TRBV7-8 and TRBJ2-3, is as follows: GAGVSQSPRYKVAKRGQDVALRCDPISGHVSLFWYQQALGQGPEFLTYFQNEAQLDKSGLPSDRFFAERPEGSVSTLKIQRTQQEDSAVYLCASSLALAGGTDTQYFGPGTRLTVL.

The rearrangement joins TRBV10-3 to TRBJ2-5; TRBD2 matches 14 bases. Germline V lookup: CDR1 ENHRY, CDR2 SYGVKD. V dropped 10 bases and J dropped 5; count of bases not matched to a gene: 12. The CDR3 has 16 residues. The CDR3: CATRTSGGSGGETQYF. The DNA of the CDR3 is TGTGCCACTAGGACTAGCGGGGGGTCAGGAGGTGAGACCCAGTACTTC.

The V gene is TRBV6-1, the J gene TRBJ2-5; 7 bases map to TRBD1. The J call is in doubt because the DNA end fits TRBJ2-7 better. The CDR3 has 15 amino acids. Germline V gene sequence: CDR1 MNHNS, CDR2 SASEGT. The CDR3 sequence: CASSEGWDRSDEQYF. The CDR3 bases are TGTGCCAGCAGTGAAGGCTGGGACAGAAGCGACGAGCAGTACTTC.

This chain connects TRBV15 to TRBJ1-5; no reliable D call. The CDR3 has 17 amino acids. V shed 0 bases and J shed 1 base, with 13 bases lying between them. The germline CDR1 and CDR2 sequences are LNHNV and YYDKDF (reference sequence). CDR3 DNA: TGTGCCACCAGCAGAGATTTTGTTGGCGCGAGCAATCAGCCCCAGCATTTT. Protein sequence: CATSRDFVGASNQPQHF.

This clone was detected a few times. DNA of the CDR3: TGTGCCAGCTCGCGGGACAGGGCCTCCAATCAGCCCCAGCATTTT. Its protein product is CASSRDRASNQPQHF. This chain links TRBV18 with TRBJ1-5, with TRBD1 identical over 9 bases. CDR1 and CDR2 from the germline V gene are KGHSH and LQKENI. After removal of 6 bases from V and 3 bases from J, the junction contained 6 bases not matched to a gene. CDR3 length: 15 residues.

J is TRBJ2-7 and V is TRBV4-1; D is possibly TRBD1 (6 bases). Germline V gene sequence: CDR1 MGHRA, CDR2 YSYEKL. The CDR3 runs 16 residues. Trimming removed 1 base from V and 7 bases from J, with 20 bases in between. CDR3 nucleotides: TGCGCCAGCAGCCAAGGATTGAACAGGGCTCGTCGAGAGCAGTACTTC. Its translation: CASSQGLNRARREQYF.

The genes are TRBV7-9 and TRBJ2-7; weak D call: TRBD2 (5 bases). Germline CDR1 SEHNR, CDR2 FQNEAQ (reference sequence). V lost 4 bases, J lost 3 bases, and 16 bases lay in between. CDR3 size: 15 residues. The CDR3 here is CASSSPAGGLYEQYF. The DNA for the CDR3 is TGTGCCAGCAGCTCCCCGGCCGGAGGACTCTACGAGCAGTACTTC.

Written as DNA, the CDR3 is TGTGCCAGCAGCCAGACAGGGAGCACTGAAGCTTTCTTT. Protein sequence: CASSQTGSTEAFF. This chain joins TRBV7-9 and TRBJ1-1; 7 bases match TRBD1. Germline CDR1 reads SEHNR; CDR2 reads FQNEAQ (reference sequence). The V gene end was trimmed by 5 bases and the J gene end by 4 bases; junction bases not matched to a gene: 4. The CDR3 contains 13 residues.